Listed below are T cell receptor beta chains from one sample, sequenced in a study of cytomegalovirus exposure and HLA in healthy donors. The table came from immunoSEQ multiplex PCR; TCRdb's copy has only in-frame clones and leaves some out. In the table there are 140,000 or so clones, more than 80% of which are singletons. The sequenced sample consisted of PBMCs. The receptors were gathered from a woman aged 40 to 49 in good health and CMV-seropositive. CDR3s include the opening cysteine and the closing phenylalanine or tryptophan. Each record gives: V gene, CDR3 protein.

TRBV28 | CAIGETGPRLDTQYF
TRBV4-3 | CASSLRHRGAGTGELFF
TRBV19 | CASSMTGTGELFF
TRBV5-1 | CASSLEFGKRGDEQFF
TRBV6-1 | CANYNTEAFF
TRBV28 | CASSSGQGSSYEQYF
TRBV10-3 | CAIRTSGTGDGYTF
TRBV30 | CAWSVLGSVLDEQYF
TRBV2 | CASRDRDQPQHF
TRBV27 | CASRQGGTEAFF
TRBV7-2 | CASSLGRGGVDEQFF
TRBV13 | CASRPGVSNTGELFF
TRBV25-1 | CASGDEGNTIYF
TRBV7-3 | CASSLTAGGTDTQYF
TRBV5-5 | CASKTGADTQYF
TRBV5-1 | CASSPRVGDTEAFF
TRBV7-6 | CASSSLSGSSSYNEQFF
TRBV6-5 | CASSSADRDNEQFF
TRBV2 | CASIRPGQDTEQYF
TRBV9 | CASSGWGETGELFF
TRBV23-1 | CASSQTRRVSTEAFF
TRBV7-2 | CASSLIPAGGQNADTQYF
TRBV7-9 | CASSLRGGEETQYF
TRBV6-1 | CASSVPARVATNEKLFF
TRBV7-2 | CASSLVAVLQETQYF
TRBV6-1 | CASSPRTGVDSPLHF
TRBV11-2 | CASRGMTFSTEAFF
TRBV28 | CASSGHRDTTYEQYF
TRBV5-5 | CASSHGQGVQPQHF
TRBV9 | CASSLRDGELFF
TRBV28 | CASSGVTGVSTDTQYF
TRBV7-3 | CASSLKPRDSKGTQYF